This entry lists 6 T cell receptor beta chains sequenced from one sample in a study of blood T cells in healthy people across ages. Primers used in a second PCR of roughly 6 to 11 cycles were a sample-barcoded 5' primer and a J-beta primer mix. TCRdb called the 5' RACE reads again in MiXCR, with one record for every CDR3 protein. The table lists 600,000 to 650,000 distinct CDR3 sequences, approximately 59% of them singletons. Sequenced sample: blood. The receptors stem from a man between 60 and 75 years old in good health.

The J gene is TRBJ1-1, the V gene TRBV5-1, with D perhaps TRBD1 (5 bases). The length of the CDR3 is 15 residues. Germline values: CDR1 SGHRS, CDR2 YFSETQ. V lost 0 bases and J 5 bases, leaving 14 bases between the germline ends. The DNA of the CDR3 is TGCGCCAGCAGCTTGGCGCAGGGTGCAAGGACTGAAGCTTTCTTT. As protein: CASSLAQGARTEAFF.

This chain connects TRBV9 to TRBJ2-4, with 10 bases that match TRBD1. This CDR3 is 14 amino acids long. Per the germline V gene, CDR1 is SGDLS and CDR2 is YYNGEE. With V trimmed by 3 bases and J by 8 bases, 5 bases remained unmatched. CDR3 bases: TGTGCCAGCAGCGCCTCCGGACAGGGGGACATTCAGTACTTC. Translation: CASSASGQGDIQYF.

This clonotype has only a few counts. V is TRBV12-3 or TRBV12-4 and J is TRBJ2-5, with D possibly matching TRBD2 (6 bases). The CDR3 runs to 15 residues. The V end lost 6 bases, the J end lost 4 bases, and 18 bases lay between the germline ends. The CDR3 DNA reads as TGTGCCAGCAGCCAAAACGGGGGTCCCCGAGAGACCCAGTACTTC. Amino acid sequence: CASSQNGGPRETQYF.

J is TRBJ2-5 and V is TRBV15; D perhaps matches TRBD2 (6 bases). This CDR3 has 15 amino acids. Germline assignment: CDR1 LNHNV and CDR2 YYDKDF (reference sequence). Trimming took 3 bases from V and 2 from J, leaving 13 bases between them. CDR3 in DNA: TGTGCCACCAGCAGGGGGGGAAGAGTTCAAGAGACCCAGTACTTC. Its translation: CATSRGGRVQETQYF.

V and J are TRBV5-1 and TRBJ2-1, with 8 bases aligning to TRBD2. After removal of 0 bases from V and 0 bases from J, the junction contained 2 bases not matched to a gene. Germline V gene data show CDR1 as SGHRS and CDR2 as YFSETQ. CDR3 length equals 16 residues. CDR3 nucleotide sequence: TGCGCCAGCAGCTTGGTAGCGGGATTCTCCTACAATGAGCAGTTCTTC. Its translation is CASSLVAGFSYNEQFF.

The chain couples TRBV5-1 to TRBJ2-3; TRBD1 agrees at 8 bases. The ends lost 4 bases at V and 5 bases at J; junction bases unmatched: 3. Germline V CDR1 and CDR2: SGHRS, YFSETQ. There are 13 residues in the CDR3. This chain's CDR3 is CASSADRVDTQYF. CDR3 DNA: TGCGCCAGCAGCGCGGACAGGGTAGATACGCAGTATTTT.